This note documents a single TCR beta chain sequence. Its antigen is not identified. This sample was included in a study of response to subunit inactivated influenza vaccine. Each CDR3 protein is one row after TCRdb ran MiXCR on the RT-PCR reads. The table records 400,000 to 650,000 distinct CDR3 sequences, around 7.9% of them present only once. Study results and limitations: Authors suggested each seasonal flu vaccination may recruit only limited numbers of new T cells.

Germline CDR1 reads MNHEY; CDR2 reads SVGAGI. V lost 0 bases, J lost 6 bases, and 11 bases lay in between. The CDR3 is 14 amino acids. The chain couples TRBV6-5 to TRBJ2-5; no clear D gene. The clonotype was recovered from a man in his fifties or sixties who received an inactivated influenza vaccine. Here the sequenced sample was PBMCs from blood, taken less than 30 months after vaccination. CDR3 DNA sequence: TGTGCCAGCAGTTACTCGAGGCAGTTCAAGACCCAGTACTTC. Its protein is CASSYSRQFKTQYF.